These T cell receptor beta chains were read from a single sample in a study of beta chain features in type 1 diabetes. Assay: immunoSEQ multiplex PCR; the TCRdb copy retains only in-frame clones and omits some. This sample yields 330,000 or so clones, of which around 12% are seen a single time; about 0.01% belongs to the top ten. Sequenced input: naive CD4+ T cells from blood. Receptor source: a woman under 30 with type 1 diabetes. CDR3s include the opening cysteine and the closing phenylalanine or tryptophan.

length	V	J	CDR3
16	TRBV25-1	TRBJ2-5	CASSEYRGVVQETQYF
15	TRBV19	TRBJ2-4	CASSNDQVAKNIQYF
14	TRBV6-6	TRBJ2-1	CASTALTAGNEQFF
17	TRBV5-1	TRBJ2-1	CASSLVGPQTLLDEQFF
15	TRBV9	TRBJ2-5	CASSVLAGVRETQYF
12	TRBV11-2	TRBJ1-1	CASSLSGREAFF
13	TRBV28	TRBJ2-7	CASNGGGPYEQYF
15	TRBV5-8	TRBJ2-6	CASSLGLAGANVLTF
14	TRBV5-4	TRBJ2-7	CASSPSGSTYEQYF
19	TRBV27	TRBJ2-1	CASSLRRLAGPSAQNEQFF
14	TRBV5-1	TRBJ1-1	CASSLRQANTEAFF
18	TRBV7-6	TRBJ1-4	CASSANRGNRATNEKLFF
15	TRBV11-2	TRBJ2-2	CASSLQSGSSGELFF
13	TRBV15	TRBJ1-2	CATSSRVLDGYTF
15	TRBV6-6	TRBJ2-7	CATTKDRSISYEQYF
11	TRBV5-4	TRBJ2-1	CASRRGEQQFF
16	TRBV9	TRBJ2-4	CASSVRGDLAKNIQYF
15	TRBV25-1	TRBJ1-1	CASKGQGGMNTEAFF
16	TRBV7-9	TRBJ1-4	CASSLGWGVRDEKLFF
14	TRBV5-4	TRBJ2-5	CASRRTGEGETQYF
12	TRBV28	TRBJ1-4	CASLSANEKLFF